Following are 25 T cell receptor beta chains from one sample sequenced in a study of blood T cell repertoires in COVID-19 (dated by TCRdb to about 2020). Library prep was done by the immunoSEQ multiplex PCR assay. As stored in TCRdb, this immuneACCESS dataset retains in-frame rearrangements with V and J assigned. A fraction of the clones does not appear; measured against another copy, unresolved V genes explain less than half of the discrepancy, and the remainder lacks a known reason. The sample includes under 150,000 clones, with 80% to 85% observed a single time. The ten biggest clones cover approximately 8.7% of the sample. Specimen: peripheral blood. These receptors were taken from a woman aged 60-75 years with active or convalescent COVID-19.

The rearrangement uses TRBV13 and TRBJ2-5; 15 bases are shared with TRBD2. The CDR3 is made up of 18 amino acids. V lost 5 bases to trimming and J lost 1 base; unmatched junction nucleotides: 8. Germline lookup yields CDR1 PRHDT and CDR2 FYEKMQ (reference sequence). Here the CDR3 DNA reads TGTGCCAGCAGCCCAGGACTAGCGGGAGGGCATCTCCAAGAGACCCAGTACTTC. It is translated as CASSPGLAGGHLQETQYF.

The rearrangement joins TRBV2 to TRBJ2-5; D possibly corresponds to TRBD2 (7 bases). Trimming took off 5 bases at V and 1 base at J, with 20 bases between the two ends. Germline assignment: CDR1 SNHLY and CDR2 FYNNEI. The CDR3 extends over 17 amino acids. The CDR3 sequence: CASSPVIRGGAQETQYF. The CDR3 nucleotides read TGTGCCAGCAGTCCTGTTATCCGAGGGGGGGCCCAAGAGACCCAGTACTTC.

V gene TRBV30 combines with J gene TRBJ1-1; D ambiguous. With 0 bases removed from V and 3 bases from J, the gap between germline ends came to 8 bases. The CDR3 has 13 residues. The germline V gene encodes CDR1 GTSNPN and CDR2 SVGIG (reference sequence). As DNA, the CDR3 is TGTGCCTGGAGTGTACAGTGGGACACTGAAGCTTTCTTT. The encoded protein is CAWSVQWDTEAFF.

The chain uses TRBV24-1 and TRBJ2-6; D might be TRBD1 (5 bases). Germline V CDR1 and CDR2: KGHDR, SFDVKD. CDR3 length: 15 amino acids. V lost 5 bases, J lost 3 bases, and 10 bases lay in between. The CDR3 DNA reads as TGTGCCACCAGTGTAGGGGAAGGTGGGGCCAACGTCCTGACTTTC. It encodes CATSVGEGGANVLTF.

This clone has only a few counts. J is TRBJ1-6 and V is TRBV30; TRBD1 aligns across 7 bases. The CDR3 totals 14 residues. V shed 4 bases, J shed 4 bases, and the junction held 4 bases outside the gene matches. In germline, CDR1 is GTSNPN, CDR2 SVGIG (reference sequence). CDR3 loop: CAWMAGQYNSPLHF. The CDR3 coding sequence is TGTGCCTGGATGGCGGGACAGTATAATTCACCCCTCCACTTT.

The V and J genes are TRBV24-1 and TRBJ2-1; D is perhaps TRBD2 (5 bases). CDR1 and CDR2 from the germline V gene are KGHDR and SFDVKD. V lost 5 bases to trimming and J lost 8 bases, with 18 bases between them. The CDR3 loop spans 15 amino acids. The CDR3 loop reads CATSALRRGLDEQFF. For the CDR3, the DNA is TGTGCCACCAGTGCCCTGAGGCGCGGACTTGATGAGCAGTTCTTC.

The chain recombines TRBV27 with TRBJ1-5; TRBD1 matches 9 bases. After removal of 4 bases from V and 7 bases from J, the junction contained 14 bases not matched to a gene. The germline CDR1 and CDR2 sequences are MNHEY and SMNVEV (reference sequence). The CDR3 extends over 17 amino acids. The CDR3 sequence is CASSSIAGTGIRQPQHF. The CDR3 bases are TGTGCCAGCAGTTCTATCGCCGGGACAGGGATCAGGCAGCCCCAGCATTTT.

The CDR3 coding sequence is TGTGCCAGCAGTCCTCGAGGAAGGGGCTTCACTGAAGCTTTCTTT. This translates into CASSPRGRGFTEAFF. V usage is TRBV28 and J usage is TRBJ1-1; D might be TRBD1 (5 bases). Germline CDR1 is MDHEN and CDR2 is SYDVKM. Trimming took off 5 bases at V and 4 bases at J, with 17 bases between the two ends. This CDR3 region has 15 residues.

This chain joins TRBV21-1 and TRBJ2-2; the table assigns TRBD1, which was not confirmed against the DNA. TRBV21-1 is a listed pseudogene. The CDR3 consists of 17 residues. This chain's CDR3 is CAIRWTGVRVGTGELFF. The CDR3 DNA reads TGTGCCATCCGATGGACAGGGGTTAGGGTAGGGACCGGGGAGCTGTTTTTT.

The chain couples TRBV10-3 to TRBJ1-5; D perhaps matches TRBD1 (6 bases). V was shortened by 0 bases and J by 5 bases, with 8 bases between the two germline ends. The CDR3 length is 14 residues. Germline V gene sequence: CDR1 ENHRY, CDR2 SYGVKD. The CDR3 DNA reads TGTGCCATCAGTGAGTCGACAGGCGATCAGCCCCAGCATTTT. This gives the protein CAISESTGDQPQHF.

The CDR3 DNA reads as TGTGCCAGCAGCCTTAAGTGGGGGGGAAATCAGCCCCAGCATTTT. Its translation: CASSLKWGGNQPQHF. The rearrangement uses TRBV5-6 and TRBJ1-5, with D maybe TRBD1 (5 bases). CDR1 and CDR2 from the germline V gene are SGHDT and YYEEEE. V was clipped by 4 bases and J by 4 bases, with 15 bases between them. The CDR3 is made up of 15 amino acids.

The chain is built from TRBV10-2 and TRBJ2-1; tentative D call: TRBD1 (6 bases). The CDR3 runs 14 residues. Per germline, CDR1 WSHSY and CDR2 SAAADI. V lost 6 bases and J 6 bases, leaving 15 bases between the germline ends. CDR3 sequence reads: CASRRQGPVNEQFF. CDR3 in DNA: TGCGCCAGCAGGAGGCAGGGGCCTGTCAATGAGCAGTTCTTC.

V usage is TRBV19 and J usage is TRBJ2-3, with D perhaps TRBD1 (6 bases). Trimming took 2 bases from V and 5 from J, leaving 11 bases between them. The CDR3 has 14 residues. CDR1 is LNHDA and CDR2 is SQIVND in the germline V gene (reference sequence). In DNA, the CDR3 is TGTGCCAGTAGTATAAGGCCCAGGGGAGATACGCAGTATTTT. Translation gives CASSIRPRGDTQYF.

The chain has TRBV30 and TRBJ1-3; the match to TRBD1 covers 9 bases. The CDR3 is 17 residues long. The germline V gene has CDR1 GTSNPN and CDR2 SVGIG (reference sequence). The ends lost 2 bases at V and 0 bases at J; junction bases unmatched: 8. CDR3: CAWSTATGGASGNTIYF. For the CDR3, the DNA is TGTGCCTGGAGTACCGCTACAGGGGGCGCCTCTGGAAACACCATATATTTT. The whole variable domain, filled in from reference TRBV30 and TRBJ1-3, reads SQTIHQWPATLVQPVGSPLSLECTVEGTSNPNLYWYRQAAGRGLQLLFYSVGIGQISSEVPQNLSASRPQDRQFILSSKKLLLSDSGFYLCAWSTATGGASGNTIYFGEGSWLTVV.

This clone was counted many times. The chain employs TRBV10-3 and TRBJ1-2; TRBD1 agrees at 8 bases. Germline V CDR1 and CDR2: ENHRY, SYGVKD. The CDR3 spans 11 residues. J was trimmed by 8 bases and V by 10 bases; bases with no gene match: 6. The CDR3 protein is CATQGARGYTF. Written as DNA, the CDR3 is TGTGCCACCCAGGGGGCGCGGGGCTACACCTTC.

The V and J genes are TRBV11-3 and TRBJ2-1; 9 bases align to TRBD1. The junction had 10 bases not matched to a gene; V was cut back by 4 bases and J by 9 bases. Germline V gene lookup returns CDR1 SGHNT and CDR2 YENEEA. The CDR3 spans 15 residues. This chain's CDR3 is CASSSEGQGYGEQFF. In nucleotides, the CDR3 is TGTGCCAGCAGCTCAGAGGGACAGGGTTACGGTGAGCAGTTCTTC.

Only one count was recorded for this clone. The genes are TRBV7-8 and TRBJ1-2; no reliable D call. Germline CDR1 SGHVS, CDR2 FQNEAQ. The CDR3 consists of 15 residues. V lost 5 bases and J 6 bases, leaving 19 bases between the germline ends. The CDR3 reads CASSPPTSRLDGYTF. For the CDR3, the DNA is TGTGCCAGCAGCCCCCCGACAAGCAGGCTTGATGGCTACACCTTC.

The V call is TRBV28, the J call TRBJ1-6; the match to TRBD1 covers 7 bases. CDR1 is MDHEN and CDR2 is SYDVKM in the germline V gene. This CDR3 has 14 amino acids. The J segment lost 4 bases and the V segment lost 6 bases, leaving 3 bases of the junction unmatched. The CDR3 nucleotides are TGTGCCAGCAGCCGGACAGGATATAATTCACCCCTCCACTTT. Protein sequence: CASSRTGYNSPLHF.

V and J are TRBV7-9 and TRBJ2-5, with 14 bases lining up with TRBD2. CDR3 length: 14 amino acids. Germline CDR1 reads SEHNR; CDR2 reads FQNEAQ (reference sequence). J gave up 2 bases and V 8 bases, and 1 base lay outside the gene matches. The CDR3 nucleotides read TGTGCCAGCCGGACTAGCGGGGGGCAAGAGACCCAGTACTTC. Amino acid sequence: CASRTSGGQETQYF.

The V gene is TRBV28, the J gene TRBJ2-7; D perhaps matches TRBD2 (6 bases). The V end was cut by 5 bases, the J end by 3 bases, with 17 bases between. Germline V gene sequence: CDR1 MDHEN, CDR2 SYDVKM. The CDR3 contains 15 residues. CDR3 sequence reads: CASSPYPGLNYEQYV. The CDR3 nucleotides are TGTGCCAGCAGTCCTTACCCGGGACTCAACTACGAGCAGTACGTC.

The chain recombines TRBV19 with TRBJ1-1; no reliable D call. Germline V gene sequence: CDR1 LNHDA, CDR2 SQIVND (reference sequence). The V gene lost 2 bases and the J gene lost 0 bases, with 4 bases spanning the gap. The CDR3 spans 13 residues. Here the CDR3 DNA reads TGTGCCAGTAGTATAACACTGAACACTGAAGCTTTCTTT. Amino acid sequence: CASSITLNTEAFF.

The rearrangement links TRBV5-8 to TRBJ2-2; D may be TRBD1 (5 bases). Germline-derived CDR1 and CDR2 are SGHTS and YDEGEE. The V end lost 5 bases, the J end lost 6 bases, and 11 bases lay between the germline ends. The CDR3 runs to 13 residues. CDR3 residues: CASRPRGAGELFF. The DNA for the CDR3 is TGTGCCAGCAGACCTAGGGGTGCCGGGGAGCTGTTTTTT.

The V call is TRBV7-9, the J call TRBJ1-6; D gene uncertain. The V end was cut by 2 bases, the J end by 7 bases, with 9 bases between. Germline CDR1 reads SEHNR; CDR2 reads FQNEAQ (reference sequence). This CDR3 comprises 14 residues. The CDR3 sequence is CASSLMWPNSPLHF. In nucleotides, the CDR3 is TGTGCCAGCAGCTTAATGTGGCCCAATTCACCCCTCCACTTT.

V gene TRBV18 combines with J gene TRBJ1-1, with TRBD1 as a possible D gene (6 bases). This CDR3 is 15 amino acids long. CDR1 is KGHSH and CDR2 is LQKENI in the germline V gene. V lost 3 bases and J 1 base, leaving 12 bases between the germline ends. CDR3 protein: CASSPKQGENTEAFF. DNA for the CDR3: TGTGCCAGCTCACCTAAACAGGGTGAGAACACTGAAGCTTTCTTT.

In its sample, this clone was seen a few times. The CDR3 is CASRVTSGLSSGTQYF. CDR3 sequence (DNA): TGTGCCAGCAGGGTGACTAGCGGGCTATCCTCAGGGACGCAGTATTTT. V gene TRBV2 combines with J gene TRBJ2-3, with 10 bases fitting TRBD2. CDR1 is SNHLY, CDR2 FYNNEI, per germline. The CDR3 spans 16 residues. J was trimmed by 9 bases and V by 6 bases; bases with no gene match: 15.